The source of this T cell receptor beta chain is a study of blood T cell repertoires in COVID-19. Study-level information: From the United States, Italy and Spain came samples of acute and convalescent COVID-19. Sources were T cells, B-cell-depleted T cells, or PBMCs; the material itself was cDNA or gDNA.

This CDR3 has 17 residues. Trimming left V 5 bases short and J 2 bases short, with 19 bases between. Germline V gene lookup returns CDR1 LNHDA and CDR2 SQIVND (reference sequence). In the authors' workflow: Nucleated cell number was recorded as an estimate derived from reference gene primer amplification. Here immunoSEQ multiplex PCR was the method, and the copy in TCRdb shows in-frame clones only, minus some. The DNA was the basis for D and trimming; V, J and clone size are from that table. Of 50,000 to 70,000 clones detected, roughly 80% appear once; the ten largest clones hold roughly 18%. This clone is a singleton in its sample.

V gene TRBV19 combines with J gene TRBJ2-1; tentative D call: TRBD1 (6 bases). Specimen: peripheral blood. This TCR was sampled from a man in his 70s with active COVID-19. In DNA, the CDR3 is TGTGCCAGTAGTCGCTCGGCAGCAAGGGGGACCTACAATGAGCAGTTCTTC. Amino acids: CASSRSAARGTYNEQFF.